This T cell receptor (beta chain) was sequenced for a study of cytomegalovirus exposure and HLA in healthy donors. Study findings and constraints: Both high specificity and high sensitivity reportedly marked the classifier's diagnosis of cytomegalovirus status.

About this clone itself: What it binds is unknown.

The study ran its PCR with 60 Vbeta and 13 Jbeta primers. Method: immunoSEQ multiplex PCR; TCRdb's copy keeps in-frame clones and lacks some. The sample has roughly 88,000 clones, around 70% seen once. CDR1 and CDR2 from the germline V gene are SGHRS and YFSETQ. The ends lost 6 bases at V and 7 bases at J; junction bases unmatched: 8. This CDR3 has 13 amino acids. The sample consisted of PBMCs. The V and J genes are TRBV5-1 and TRBJ2-7; 9 bases are shared with TRBD1. This sequence originates from a man aged 50 or older in good health and CMV-seronegative. The CDR3 coding sequence is TGCGCCAGCACGGCACAGGGGGCAAGTGAGCAGTACTTC. Its translation: CASTAQGASEQYF. The full variable domain, its missing parts supplied by reference TRBV5-1 and TRBJ2-7, is KAGVTQTPRYLIKTRGQQVTLSCSPISGHRSVSWYQQTPGQGLQFLFEYFSETQRNKGNFPGRFSGRQFSNSRSEMNVSTLELGDSALYLCASTAQGASEQYFGPGTRLTVT.